The sequence of this TCR beta chain was determined in a study of spatial heterogeneity in lung cancer. Findings of the study overall: Ubiquitous expanded tumor TCRs were observed in blood more at resection than follow-up.

TCRdb re-analysed the 5' RACE reads in MiXCR, keeping a single row per CDR3 protein. This sample has thousands of distinct CDR3 sequences, with 8.5% to 10% found just once. CDR1 is DFQATT, CDR2 SNEGSKA, per germline (reference sequence). The CDR3 sequence is 14 residues long. V lost 2 bases and J 7 bases, leaving 15 bases between the germline ends. This clonotype has ten or more counts. The antigen is unknown. Described time point: sample taken at primary tumor resection. Tumor, nontumor lung or frozen PBMC supplied whole RNA, sequenced without sorting. The TCR comes from a male donor with early-stage non-small cell lung cancer. The sample consisted of PBMCs, taken at surgery. The rearrangement uses TRBV20-1 and TRBJ2-1, with a tentative D call TRBD2 (6 bases). The CDR3 protein is CSARSRDWGNEQFF. The CDR3, as DNA: TGCAGTGCTAGATCCCGGGACTGGGGGAATGAGCAGTTCTTC.